Listed here are 27 T cell receptor beta chains from one sample, sequenced in a study of shared clonotypes between healthy human individuals. CD45RO-negative cells were positively selected for CCR7, leaving out terminally differentiated effector memory CD45RA+ cells. Clones were read by immunoSEQ multiplex PCR, and TCRdb kept only the in-frame ones, dropping some. The sample records millions of clones, just under 95% being singletons. Sequenced sample: naive CD8+ T cells sorted from blood. These receptors were collected from a man aged 18-30 years in good health.

The chain employs TRBV2 and TRBJ2-7; the D gene is possibly TRBD1 (7 bases). CDR1 and CDR2 from the germline V gene are SNHLY and FYNNEI. The ends were cut back, 6 bases at V and 5 bases at J, with 11 bases in the middle. The CDR3 length is 12 residues. CDR3 sequence (DNA): TGTGCCAGCAGGCAGGGGGGCGACGAGCAGTACTTC. Its protein is CASRQGGDEQYF.

The chain is built from TRBV9 and TRBJ2-7; 11 positions agree with TRBD2. CDR1 SGDLS and CDR2 YYNGEE come from the germline V gene. This CDR3 has 15 amino acids. V trimming: 3 bases; J trimming: 5 bases; junction bases outside the gene matches: 7. For the CDR3, the DNA is TGTGCCAGCAGCGAATCTAGCGGGGGGTTTAACGAGCAGTACTTC. Residues: CASSESSGGFNEQYF.

This sequence joins TRBV7-2 and TRBJ1-2; D remains ambiguous. The V gene lost 2 bases and the J gene lost 5 bases, with 15 bases spanning the gap. This CDR3 is built from 15 residues. Per the germline V gene, CDR1 is SGHTA and CDR2 is FQGNSA. CDR3 loop: CASSLSHGWEYGYTF. Here the CDR3 DNA reads TGTGCCAGCAGCTTATCTCATGGGTGGGAATATGGCTACACCTTC.

This rearrangement joins TRBV27 to TRBJ2-1; 9 bases match TRBD2. The CDR3 consists of 15 residues. Unmatched junction bases numbered 5, after V lost 4 bases and J lost 4 bases. The germline V gene encodes CDR1 MNHEY and CDR2 SMNVEV (reference sequence). The CDR3 nucleotides read TGTGCCAGCAGTTCCGGGACTAGCTGGTACAATGAGCAGTTCTTC. This encodes CASSSGTSWYNEQFF.

The chain couples TRBV28 to TRBJ2-7; TRBD2 matches 9 bases. The CDR3 spans 14 residues. The V and J ends lost 5 bases and 1 base, in that order; junction bases with no gene match: 3. The germline gives CDR1 MDHEN, CDR2 SYDVKM. The CDR3 bases are TGTGCCAGCAGTCCTAGCGGGGATTCCTACGAGCAGTACTTC. Residues: CASSPSGDSYEQYF.

In this sample, this clone turned up once. This chain links TRBV11-1 with TRBJ1-2; D gene ambiguous. Germline CDR1 and CDR2: SGHAT and FQDESV (reference sequence). The CDR3 sequence is 13 residues long. V was pared by 4 bases and J by 7 bases, with 13 bases between. The CDR3 protein is CASSSGEGVGYTF. In DNA, the CDR3 is TGTGCCAGCAGCTCAGGTGAGGGAGTTGGCTACACCTTC.

This clone has a single count. V gene TRBV5-4 combines with J gene TRBJ2-5; 11 nucleotides align to TRBD2. The CDR3 runs to 16 residues. V shed 3 bases, J shed 2 bases, and the junction held 6 bases outside the gene matches. Germline CDR1 SGHNT, CDR2 YYREEE (reference sequence). CDR3: CASSYRGLAGQETQYF. As DNA, the CDR3 is TGTGCCAGCAGCTACCGCGGACTAGCGGGTCAAGAGACCCAGTACTTC.

This chain uses TRBV29-1 with TRBJ2-1; possibly TRBD2 for D (5 bases). The CDR3 runs 15 residues. Per germline, CDR1 SQVTM and CDR2 ANQGSEA. V lost 0 bases, J lost 4 bases, and 13 bases lay in between. CDR3 DNA: TGCAGCGTTGAAGAGAGCGGCTACCTTTACAATGAGCAGTTCTTC. This gives the protein CSVEESGYLYNEQFF.

The V gene is TRBV4-3, the J gene TRBJ1-5; 8 nucleotides line up with TRBD1. CDR1 is LGHNA, CDR2 YSLEER, per germline. V was clipped by 4 bases and J by 4 bases; unmatched bases: 6. The CDR3 covers 15 residues. CDR3 nucleotide sequence: TGCGCCAGCAGCCGCTTACAGGGGGAGAATCAGCCCCAGCATTTT. Translating gives CASSRLQGENQPQHF.

The rearrangement uses TRBV6-5 and TRBJ1-5; D may be TRBD1 (6 bases). This CDR3 contains 13 residues. Trimming pared 6 bases from V and 6 bases from J, leaving 12 bases between. Germline CDR1 MNHEY, CDR2 SVGAGI. The CDR3 DNA is TGTGCCAGCAGACCCCTGGACAGTCAGCCCCAGCATTTT. Its protein product is CASRPLDSQPQHF.

The chain recombines TRBV6-4 with TRBJ1-5; D perhaps matches TRBD1 (6 bases). Germline V gene data show CDR1 as MRHNA and CDR2 as SNTAGT. This CDR3 is 17 amino acids long. V shed 2 bases and J shed 1 base, with 15 bases lying between them. CDR3 region: CASSDGGGMKSNQPQHF. The CDR3 region has the DNA TGTGCCAGCAGTGACGGGGGGGGCATGAAAAGCAATCAGCCCCAGCATTTT.

Details on this clone: This sample includes further DNA sequences coding for the same CDR3. V is TRBV2 and J is TRBJ2-5, with D uncertain. The CDR3 extends over 10 amino acids. With 5 bases removed from V and 5 bases from J, the gap between germline ends came to 3 bases. The germline V gene has CDR1 SNHLY and CDR2 FYNNEI. For the CDR3, the DNA is TGTGCCAGCAGTCGGGAGACCCAGTACTTC. Translated: CASSRETQYF.

This chain uses TRBV6-6 with TRBJ2-1, with 7 bases matching TRBD1. CDR1 and CDR2 (germline): MNHNY, SVGAGI (reference sequence). The CDR3 has 15 residues. With V trimmed by 8 bases and J by 6 bases, 13 bases remained unmatched. CDR3 DNA sequence: TGTGCCAGCTCGACGCTCGGGGCAGGGGGCAATGAGCAGTTCTTC. This sequence encodes CASSTLGAGGNEQFF.

V and J are TRBV7-9 and TRBJ2-7; no clear D. CDR3 length: 13 amino acids. V was pared by 2 bases and J by 2 bases, with 7 bases between. The germline gives CDR1 SEHNR, CDR2 FQNEAQ (reference sequence). Here the CDR3 reads CASSLTPTYEQYF. Here the CDR3 DNA reads TGTGCCAGCAGCTTAACACCTACCTACGAGCAGTACTTC.

Details on this clone: The sample has other DNA sequences that encode this CDR3 too. The chain recombines TRBV13 with TRBJ1-5; unclear D gene. Trimming cost V 4 bases and J 4 bases, with 5 bases left between them. Germline values: CDR1 PRHDT, CDR2 FYEKMQ (reference sequence). CDR3 length: 12 residues. The CDR3 DNA is TGTGCCAGCAGCTCTGGTAATCAGCCCCAGCATTTT. Encoded protein: CASSSGNQPQHF.

The chain couples TRBV11-2 to TRBJ1-6; TRBD1 agrees at 7 bases. V was pared by 4 bases and J by 5 bases, with 5 bases of the junction left unmatched. The V gene's germline CDR1 is SGHAT and CDR2 FQNNGV. The CDR3 consists of 15 residues. This CDR3 reads CASSYGTVHNSPLHF. The CDR3 coding sequence is TGTGCCAGCAGCTACGGGACAGTACATAATTCACCCCTCCACTTT.

The chain combines TRBV28 with TRBJ2-5; TRBD1 matches at 8 bases. Trimming cost V 5 bases and J 5 bases; bases outside gene matches: 16. Germline V gene data show CDR1 as MDHEN and CDR2 as SYDVKM. The CDR3 sequence is 17 residues long. CDR3 sequence: CASSLLSAQGAWETQYF. CDR3 sequence (DNA): TGTGCCAGCAGTCTCCTGAGCGCTCAGGGGGCTTGGGAGACCCAGTACTTC.

This chain joins TRBV5-1 and TRBJ1-2; the D is unclear. Between the trimmed V and J ends, which lost 5 bases and 2 bases, there was a span of 10 bases. Germline V gives CDR1 SGHRS, CDR2 YFSETQ. The CDR3 is 13 residues long. In nucleotides, the CDR3 is TGCGCCAGCAGTTACTCTGAGAACTATGGCTACACCTTC. The encoded protein is CASSYSENYGYTF.

Details on this clone: Distinct nucleotide sequences in the sample also encode this CDR3. This chain connects TRBV28 to TRBJ2-2; D might be TRBD2 (6 bases). The CDR3 sequence is 14 residues long. The germline V and J ends were trimmed by 3 bases and 5 bases, with 10 bases remaining between them. The V gene's germline CDR1 is MDHEN and CDR2 SYDVKM. In nucleotides, the CDR3 is TGTGCCAGCAGTTTTGTGGGGGGAACCGGGGAGCTGTTTTTT. Protein sequence: CASSFVGGTGELFF.

V gene TRBV27 combines with J gene TRBJ2-6; 7 bases are shared with TRBD2. The CDR3 loop spans 14 amino acids. The V and J ends lost 7 bases and 4 bases, in that order; junction bases with no gene match: 4. Looked up from germline, CDR1 is MNHEY and CDR2 is SMNVEV (reference sequence). The CDR3 DNA reads TGTGCCAGCACCGGGGGGTCAGGGGCCAACGTCCTGACTTTC. It encodes CASTGGSGANVLTF.

This chain connects TRBV27 to TRBJ2-1; a possible D gene is TRBD2 (6 bases). The CDR3 contains 16 residues. The V gene's germline CDR1 is MNHEY and CDR2 SMNVEV (reference sequence). V lost 3 bases, J lost 1 base, and 13 bases lay in between. The CDR3 nucleotides read TGTGCCAGCAGTTTCACCGGGACTGGATCCTACAATGAGCAGTTCTTC. Encoded protein: CASSFTGTGSYNEQFF.

The genes are TRBV9 and TRBJ2-1; possibly TRBD1 for D (5 bases). Germline V gene sequence: CDR1 SGDLS, CDR2 YYNGEE. The CDR3 sequence is 13 residues long. The ends were cut back, 0 bases at V and 10 bases at J, with 11 bases in the middle. This CDR3 reads CASSVVSDSEQFF. The CDR3 DNA follows: TGTGCCAGCAGCGTAGTAAGCGACAGCGAGCAGTTCTTC.

J is TRBJ2-5 and V is TRBV6-5; TRBD1 aligns across 7 bases. J gave up 1 base and V 4 bases, and 3 bases lay outside the gene matches. Germline values: CDR1 MNHEY, CDR2 SVGAGI. This CDR3 is built from 14 residues. The CDR3 nucleotides are TGTGCCAGCAGTTCGGGACAGCTCCAAGAGACCCAGTACTTC. Its translation is CASSSGQLQETQYF.

The V and J genes are TRBV28 and TRBJ1-5; D ambiguous. The germline gives CDR1 MDHEN, CDR2 SYDVKM. The CDR3 spans 13 residues. Trimming left V 2 bases short and J 5 bases short, with 7 bases between. In DNA, the CDR3 is TGTGCCAGCAGTTTACCTCGGGATCAGCCCCAGCATTTT. Its protein is CASSLPRDQPQHF.

This clone showed up just a few times. The chain recombines TRBV6-5 with TRBJ1-1; TRBD1 agrees at 7 bases. V was pared by 8 bases and J by 7 bases, with 1 base of the junction left unmatched. The CDR3 is 10 residues long. Germline V lookup: CDR1 MNHEY, CDR2 SVGAGI. The CDR3: CASGDSEAFF. The CDR3 nucleotides read TGTGCCAGCGGGGACAGTGAAGCTTTCTTT.

CDR3 in DNA: TGTGCCTGGAGTCTTGGGCTAGACTACGAGCAGTACTTC. Amino acids: CAWSLGLDYEQYF. The J gene is TRBJ2-7, the V gene TRBV30; no clear D. The CDR3 is 13 residues long. The V gene's germline CDR1 is GTSNPN and CDR2 SVGIG (reference sequence). V was clipped by 2 bases and J by 3 bases, with 11 bases between them.

This chain uses TRBV29-1 with TRBJ2-5; perhaps TRBD2 as D (7 bases). Looked up from germline, CDR1 is SQVTM and CDR2 is ANQGSEA. This CDR3 has 15 residues. V was cut by 5 bases and J by 5 bases, with 21 bases left in between. CDR3 in amino acids: CSVRGGDLPGETQYF. The CDR3 DNA follows: TGCAGCGTTAGGGGGGGGGACCTCCCTGGTGAGACCCAGTACTTC.